The 5 T cell receptor beta chains below were found in one sample sequenced in a study of cytotoxic CD8 clonotypes in ibrutinib-treated CLL (dated by TCRdb to the early 2020s). The time point label, read with the paper, signifies: eleven to twelve months on ibrutinib. The library was generated by the immunoSEQ multiplex PCR assay. The table comes from immuneACCESS by way of TCRdb, which keeps in-frame sequences with V and J called. Part of the clones is missing from these tables; in studies checked, under half for an unresolved V gene and the rest for unknown reasons. The sample table lists roughly 200,000 clones, more than 65% of them with a count of one. Jointly, the top ten make up 5.9% of the sample. Specimen: PBMCs, collected after 12 months of ibrutinib treatment. These receptors originate from a human donor with chronic lymphocytic leukemia.

This chain joins TRBV5-6 and TRBJ1-5; no clear D gene. Trimming left V 1 base short and J 1 base short, with 9 bases between. CDR3 length: 15 residues. In germline, CDR1 is SGHDT, CDR2 YYEEEE. CDR3 sequence (DNA): TGTGCCAGCAGCTTGAGGATTCGGAGCAATCAGCCCCAGCATTTT. Protein product: CASSLRIRSNQPQHF.

This clone turned up a few times. This chain joins TRBV6-5 and TRBJ1-2; TRBD1 aligns across 9 bases. Germline V gives CDR1 MNHEY, CDR2 SVGAGI. The CDR3 contains 16 residues. The V gene end was trimmed by 3 bases and the J gene end by 4 bases; junction bases not matched to a gene: 9. DNA of the CDR3: TGTGCCAGCAGTTATCCTGGGACAGGGCAGGGCTATGGCTACACCTTC. The encoded protein is CASSYPGTGQGYGYTF.

CDR3 nucleotides: TGTGCCAGCAGCTCCACGACAGCCGTACTGGACAATGAGCAGTTCTTC. Translated, it gives CASSSTTAVLDNEQFF. The V and J genes are TRBV7-9 and TRBJ2-1, with a possible D match to TRBD1 (5 bases). The V end lost 4 bases, the J end lost 5 bases, and 18 bases lay between the germline ends. Germline values: CDR1 SEHNR, CDR2 FQNEAQ (reference sequence). This CDR3 has 16 amino acids.

The chain employs TRBV2 and TRBJ1-4, with 9 bases matching TRBD1. The V and J ends lost 4 bases and 8 bases, in that order; junction bases with no gene match: 8. Germline CDR1 reads SNHLY; CDR2 reads FYNNEI. The CDR3 totals 15 residues. CDR3 sequence: CASSAHRGLEEKLFF. The CDR3, as DNA: TGTGCCAGCAGTGCTCACAGGGGGCTGGAAGAAAAACTGTTTTTT.

The CDR3 region has the DNA TGTGCCAGTAGTATCCAGACAGGGACTGAAGCTTTCTTT. Translation gives CASSIQTGTEAFF. The chain recombines TRBV19 with TRBJ1-1, with TRBD1 matching 7 bases. Trimming took 3 bases from V and 5 from J; bases not matched to a gene: 3. The germline V gene has CDR1 LNHDA and CDR2 SQIVND (reference sequence). The CDR3 has 13 residues.